This TCR beta chain was documented in a study of cytomegalovirus exposure and HLA in healthy donors. J gave up 4 bases and V 8 bases, and 1 base lay outside the gene matches. Per the germline V gene, CDR1 is LNHDA and CDR2 is SQIVND (reference sequence). The CDR3 runs to 12 residues. Here immunoSEQ multiplex PCR was the method, and the copy in TCRdb shows in-frame clones only, minus some. The data show over 200,000 clones, about 91% seen once. The chain carries TRBV19 and TRBJ1-2, with 10 bases matching TRBD1. Sequencing used PBMCs. The receptor was isolated from a woman aged 18-29 years in good health and CMV-seronegative. The CDR3 protein is CASGDRGYGYTF. The CDR3 nucleotides are TGTGCCAGTGGGGACAGGGGCTATGGCTACACCTTC.